This T cell receptor (beta chain) was recorded in a study of cytomegalovirus exposure and HLA in healthy donors. Study outcomes and limitations: Among immune exposure information, only CMV serostatus was available.

The primer mix had 60 Vbeta and 13 Jbeta primers. TCRdb's table, derived via immunoSEQ multiplex PCR, lists solely in-frame clones and lacks some. Among 100,000 to 150,000 clones listed, under 20% were seen once. Of note for this clone: Its target is unknown.

Per the germline V gene, CDR1 is SGHRS and CDR2 is YFSETQ. CDR3 length: 15 amino acids. Unmatched junction bases numbered 6, after V lost 5 bases and J lost 3 bases. The chain recombines TRBV5-1 with TRBJ1-1; 11 bases match TRBD1. The sequenced material came from PBMCs. This TCR was recovered from a female donor in good health and CMV-seropositive. The CDR3 DNA follows: TGCGCCAGCAGTCTTGGACAGGGGGCTCACACTGAAGCTTTCTTT. Translated: CASSLGQGAHTEAFF. The whole variable domain, filled in from reference TRBV5-1 and TRBJ1-1, reads KAGVTQTPRYLIKTRGQQVTLSCSPISGHRSVSWYQQTPGQGLQFLFEYFSETQRNKGNFPGRFSGRQFSNSRSEMNVSTLELGDSALYLCASSLGQGAHTEAFFGQGTRLTVV.